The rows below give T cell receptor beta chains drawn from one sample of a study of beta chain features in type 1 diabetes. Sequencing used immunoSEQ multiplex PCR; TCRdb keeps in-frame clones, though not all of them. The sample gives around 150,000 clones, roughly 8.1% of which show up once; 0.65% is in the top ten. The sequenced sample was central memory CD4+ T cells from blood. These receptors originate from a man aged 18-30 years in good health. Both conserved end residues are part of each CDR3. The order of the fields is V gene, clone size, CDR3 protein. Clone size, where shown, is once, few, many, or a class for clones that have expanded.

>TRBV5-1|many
CASSEDIRRDTQYF
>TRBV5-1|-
CASSAGLAGLNEQFF
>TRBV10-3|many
CAIKGQGTNEKLFF
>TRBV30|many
CAWRGGAGGNTIYF
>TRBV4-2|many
CASSQAHTGAYGYTF
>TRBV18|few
CASSPDLDRAEQYF
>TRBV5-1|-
CASSLQGRTDTQYF
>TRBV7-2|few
CASSLGAVPLYEQYF
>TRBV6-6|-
CASKVVMDRNYGYTF
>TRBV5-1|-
CASTWGQGLSNTEAFF
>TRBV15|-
CATSRGWTGVDEQFF
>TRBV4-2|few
CASSQDWGREDTEAFF
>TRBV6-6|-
CASSHTSQPNEKLFF
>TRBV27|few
CASSQNRVQPQHF
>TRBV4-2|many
CASSQERQDYGYTF
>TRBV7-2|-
CASSIKLGTGTNTEAFF
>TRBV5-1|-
CASSFLKRNTEAFF
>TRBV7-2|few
CASSPDRGNEKLFF
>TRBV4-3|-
CASSQVQYQPQHF
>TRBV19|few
CASSPPGGSTGELFF
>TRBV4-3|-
CASSQVPEDRARGYTF
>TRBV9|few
CASSVGDGRRGDTQYF